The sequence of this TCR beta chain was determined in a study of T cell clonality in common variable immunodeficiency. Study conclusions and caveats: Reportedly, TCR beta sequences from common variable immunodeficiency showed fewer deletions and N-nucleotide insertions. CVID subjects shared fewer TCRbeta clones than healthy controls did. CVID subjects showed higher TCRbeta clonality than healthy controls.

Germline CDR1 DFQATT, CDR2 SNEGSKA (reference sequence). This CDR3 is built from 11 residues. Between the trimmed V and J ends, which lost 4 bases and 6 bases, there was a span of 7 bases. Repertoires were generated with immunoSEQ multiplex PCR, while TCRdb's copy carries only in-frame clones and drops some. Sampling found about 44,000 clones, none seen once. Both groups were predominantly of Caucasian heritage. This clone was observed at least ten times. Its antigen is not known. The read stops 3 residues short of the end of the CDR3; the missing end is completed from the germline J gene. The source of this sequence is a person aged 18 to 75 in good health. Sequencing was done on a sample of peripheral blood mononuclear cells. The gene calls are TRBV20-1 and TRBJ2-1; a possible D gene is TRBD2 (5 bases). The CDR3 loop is CSANRGNEQFF. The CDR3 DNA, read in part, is TGCAGTGCTAACCGGGGCAATGAG.